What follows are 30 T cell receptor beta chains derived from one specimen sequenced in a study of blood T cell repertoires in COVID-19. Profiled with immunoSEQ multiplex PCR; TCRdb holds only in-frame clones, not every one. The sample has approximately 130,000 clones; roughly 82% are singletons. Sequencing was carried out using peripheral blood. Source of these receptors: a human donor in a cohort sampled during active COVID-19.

The CDR3: CASSLVARSIDTQYF. The CDR3 nucleotides read TGCGCCAGCAGCTTGGTAGCCAGAAGTATAGATACGCAGTATTTT. The J gene is TRBJ2-3, the V gene TRBV5-1; D gene uncertain. V was shortened by 0 bases and J by 5 bases, with 13 bases between the two germline ends. CDR3 length equals 15 residues. The V gene's germline CDR1 is SGHRS and CDR2 YFSETQ.

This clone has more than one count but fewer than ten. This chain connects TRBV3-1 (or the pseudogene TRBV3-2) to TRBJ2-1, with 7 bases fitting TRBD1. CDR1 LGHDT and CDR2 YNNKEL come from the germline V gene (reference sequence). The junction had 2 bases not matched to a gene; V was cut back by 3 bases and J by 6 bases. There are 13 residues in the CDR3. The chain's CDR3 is CASSQAGGNEQFF. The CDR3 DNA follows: TGTGCCAGCAGCCAGGCAGGGGGCAATGAGCAGTTCTTC.

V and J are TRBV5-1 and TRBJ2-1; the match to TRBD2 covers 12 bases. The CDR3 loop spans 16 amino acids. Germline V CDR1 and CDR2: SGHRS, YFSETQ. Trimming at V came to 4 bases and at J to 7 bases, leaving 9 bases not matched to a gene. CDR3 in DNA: TGCGCCAGCAGCCCTCTTCTAGCGGGGGGGCTGAATGAGCAGTTCTTC. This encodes CASSPLLAGGLNEQFF.

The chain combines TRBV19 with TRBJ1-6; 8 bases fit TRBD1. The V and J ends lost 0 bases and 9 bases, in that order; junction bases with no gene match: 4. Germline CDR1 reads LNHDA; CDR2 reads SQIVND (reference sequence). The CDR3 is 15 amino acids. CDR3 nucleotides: TGTGCCAGTAGTATAGATGGACAGGGTAGTTCACCCCTCCACTTT. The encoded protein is CASSIDGQGSSPLHF.

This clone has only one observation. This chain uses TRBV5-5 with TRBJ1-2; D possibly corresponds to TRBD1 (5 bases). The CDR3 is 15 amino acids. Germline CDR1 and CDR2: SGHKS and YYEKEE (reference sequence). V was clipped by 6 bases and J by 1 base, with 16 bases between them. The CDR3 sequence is CASTLRRGDNYGYTF. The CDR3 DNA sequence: TGTGCCAGCACCCTTCGGCGGGGGGATAACTATGGCTACACCTTC.

CDR3 sequence (DNA): TGTGCCAGCAGCCGTGGGCCTAATCCCAATCAGCCCCAGCATTTT. This sequence encodes CASSRGPNPNQPQHF. V and J are TRBV3-1 (or the pseudogene TRBV3-2) and TRBJ1-5; D is unclear. There are 15 residues in the CDR3. V shed 4 bases and J shed 3 bases, with 13 bases lying between them. CDR1 LGHDT and CDR2 YNNKEL come from the germline V gene (reference sequence).

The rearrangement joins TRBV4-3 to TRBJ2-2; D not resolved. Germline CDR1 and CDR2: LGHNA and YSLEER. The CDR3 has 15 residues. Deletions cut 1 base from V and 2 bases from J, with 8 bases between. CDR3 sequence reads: CASSQVYTNTGELFF. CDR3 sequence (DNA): TGCGCCAGCAGCCAAGTATACACCAACACCGGGGAGCTGTTTTTT.

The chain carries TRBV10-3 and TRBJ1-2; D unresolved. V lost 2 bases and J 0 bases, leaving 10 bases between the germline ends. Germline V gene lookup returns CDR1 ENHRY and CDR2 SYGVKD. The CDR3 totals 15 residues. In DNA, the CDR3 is TGTGCCATCAGTGAGGGACGGACTCCTAACTATGGCTACACCTTC. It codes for CAISEGRTPNYGYTF.

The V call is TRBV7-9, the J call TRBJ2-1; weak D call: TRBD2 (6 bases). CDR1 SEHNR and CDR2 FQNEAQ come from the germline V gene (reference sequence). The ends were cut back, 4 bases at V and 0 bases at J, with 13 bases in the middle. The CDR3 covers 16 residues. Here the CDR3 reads CASSSSSVRSYNEQFF. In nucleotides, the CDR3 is TGTGCCAGCAGCTCCTCTAGCGTTCGCTCCTACAATGAGCAGTTCTTC.

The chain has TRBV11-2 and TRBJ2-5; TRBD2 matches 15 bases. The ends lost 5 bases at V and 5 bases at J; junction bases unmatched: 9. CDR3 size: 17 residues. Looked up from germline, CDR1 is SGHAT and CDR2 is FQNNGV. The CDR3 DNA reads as TGTGCCAGCAGCCCCGGACTAGCGGGGGGGCCGTGGGAGACCCAGTACTTC. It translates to CASSPGLAGGPWETQYF.

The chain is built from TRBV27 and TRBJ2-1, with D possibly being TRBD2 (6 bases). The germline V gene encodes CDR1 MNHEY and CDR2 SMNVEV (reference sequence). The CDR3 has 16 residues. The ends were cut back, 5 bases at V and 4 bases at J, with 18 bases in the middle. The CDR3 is CASSPASLASYNEQFF. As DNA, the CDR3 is TGTGCCAGCAGTCCCGCTTCGCTAGCGTCGTACAATGAGCAGTTCTTC.

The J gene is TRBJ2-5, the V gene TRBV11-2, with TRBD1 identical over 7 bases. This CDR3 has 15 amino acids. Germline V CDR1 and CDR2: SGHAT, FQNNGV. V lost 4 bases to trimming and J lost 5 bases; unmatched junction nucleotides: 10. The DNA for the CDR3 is TGTGCCAGCAGCTCGGGACAGTCCCAGCGGGAGACCCAGTACTTC. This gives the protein CASSSGQSQRETQYF.

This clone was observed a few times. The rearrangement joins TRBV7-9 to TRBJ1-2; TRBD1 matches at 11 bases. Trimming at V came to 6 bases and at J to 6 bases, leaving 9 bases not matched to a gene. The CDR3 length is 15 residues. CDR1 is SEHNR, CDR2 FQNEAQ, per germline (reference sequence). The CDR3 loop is CASSHTGQGVNGYTF. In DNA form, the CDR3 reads TGTGCCAGCAGTCACACGGGACAGGGGGTTAATGGCTACACCTTC.

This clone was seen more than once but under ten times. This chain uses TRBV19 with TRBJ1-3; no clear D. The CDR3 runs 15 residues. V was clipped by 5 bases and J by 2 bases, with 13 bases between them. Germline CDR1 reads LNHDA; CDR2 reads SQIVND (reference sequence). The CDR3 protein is CASSSTLRAGNTIYF. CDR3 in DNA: TGTGCCAGTAGTTCTACCTTGCGAGCTGGAAACACCATATATTTT.

CDR3 DNA sequence: TGTGCCATCAGGAGCTCTGGAAACACCATATATTTT. It yields the protein CAIRSSGNTIYF. This chain links TRBV10-3 with TRBJ1-3; D not resolved. This CDR3 has 12 amino acids. Trimming removed 6 bases from V and 0 bases from J, with 3 bases in between. Germline loops: CDR1 ENHRY, CDR2 SYGVKD.

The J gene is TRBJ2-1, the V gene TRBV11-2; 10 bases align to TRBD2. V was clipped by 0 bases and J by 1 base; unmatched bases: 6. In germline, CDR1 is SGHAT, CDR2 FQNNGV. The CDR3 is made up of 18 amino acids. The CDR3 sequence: CASSLELAGGSSYNEQFF. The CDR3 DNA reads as TGTGCCAGCAGCTTAGAATTAGCGGGGGGCTCATCCTACAATGAGCAGTTCTTC.

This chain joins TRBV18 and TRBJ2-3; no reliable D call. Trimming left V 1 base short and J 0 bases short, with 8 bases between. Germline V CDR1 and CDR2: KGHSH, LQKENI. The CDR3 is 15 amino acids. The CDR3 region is CASSPQTESTDTQYF. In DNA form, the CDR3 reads TGTGCCAGCTCACCACAGACGGAGAGCACAGATACGCAGTATTTT.

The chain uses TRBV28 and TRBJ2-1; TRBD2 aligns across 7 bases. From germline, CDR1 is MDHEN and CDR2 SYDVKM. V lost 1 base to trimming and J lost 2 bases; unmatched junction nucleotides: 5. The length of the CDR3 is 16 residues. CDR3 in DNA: TGTGCCAGCAGTTTATCGGGCGGGGGTACCTACAATGAGCAGTTCTTC. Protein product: CASSLSGGGTYNEQFF. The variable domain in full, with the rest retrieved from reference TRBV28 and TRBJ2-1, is DVKVTQSSRYLVKRTGEKVFLECVQDMDHENMFWYRQDPGLGLRLIYFSYDVKMKEKGDIPEGYSVSREKKERFSLILESASTNQTSMYLCASSLSGGGTYNEQFFGPGTRLTVL.

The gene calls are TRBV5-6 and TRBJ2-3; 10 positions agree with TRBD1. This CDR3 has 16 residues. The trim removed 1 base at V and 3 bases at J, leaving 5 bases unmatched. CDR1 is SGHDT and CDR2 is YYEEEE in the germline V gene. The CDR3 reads CASSLWGQGKTDTQYF. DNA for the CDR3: TGTGCCAGCAGCTTGTGGGGACAGGGGAAGACAGATACGCAGTATTTT. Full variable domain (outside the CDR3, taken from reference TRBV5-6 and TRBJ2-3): DAGVTQSPTHLIKTRGQQVTLRCSPKSGHDTVSWYQQALGQGPQFIFQYYEEEERQRGNFPDRFSGHQFPNYSSELNVNALLLGDSALYLCASSLWGQGKTDTQYFGPGTRLTVL.

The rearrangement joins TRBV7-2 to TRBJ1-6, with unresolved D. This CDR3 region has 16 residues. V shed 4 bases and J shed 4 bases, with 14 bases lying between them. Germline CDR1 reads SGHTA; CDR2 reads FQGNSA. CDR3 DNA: TGTGCCAGCAGCTCAGATACAGCTACTTATAATTCACCCCTCCACTTT. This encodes CASSSDTATYNSPLHF.

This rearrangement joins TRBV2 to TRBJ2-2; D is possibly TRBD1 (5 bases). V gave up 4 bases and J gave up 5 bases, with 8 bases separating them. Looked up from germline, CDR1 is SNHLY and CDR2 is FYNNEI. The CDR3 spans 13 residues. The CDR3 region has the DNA TGTGCCAGCAGTGGGCAGGGTACCGGGGAGCTGTTTTTT. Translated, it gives CASSGQGTGELFF.

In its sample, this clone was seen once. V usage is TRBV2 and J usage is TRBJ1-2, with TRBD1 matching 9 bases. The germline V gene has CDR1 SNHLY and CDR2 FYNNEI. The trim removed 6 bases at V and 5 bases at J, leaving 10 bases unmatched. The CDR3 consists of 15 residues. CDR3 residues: CASRAGQGASYGYTF. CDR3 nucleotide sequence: TGTGCCAGCAGAGCGGGACAGGGTGCTTCTTATGGCTACACCTTC.

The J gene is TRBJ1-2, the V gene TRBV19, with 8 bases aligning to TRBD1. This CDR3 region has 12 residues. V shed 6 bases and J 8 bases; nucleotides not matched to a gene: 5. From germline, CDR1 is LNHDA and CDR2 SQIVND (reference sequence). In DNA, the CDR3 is TGTGCCAGTAGGGACAGGGTAAGGGGCTACACCTTC. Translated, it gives CASRDRVRGYTF.

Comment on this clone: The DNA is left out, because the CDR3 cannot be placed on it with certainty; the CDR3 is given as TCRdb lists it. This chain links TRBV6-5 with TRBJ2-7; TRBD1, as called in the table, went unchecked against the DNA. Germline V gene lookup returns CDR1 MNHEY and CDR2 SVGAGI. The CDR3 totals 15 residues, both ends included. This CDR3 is CASSTSTGFSSEQYF.

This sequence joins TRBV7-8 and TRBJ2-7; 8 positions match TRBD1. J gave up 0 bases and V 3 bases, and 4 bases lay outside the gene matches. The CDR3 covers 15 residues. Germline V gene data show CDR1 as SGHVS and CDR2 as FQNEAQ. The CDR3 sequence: CASSFDRGPSYEQYF. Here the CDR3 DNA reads TGTGCCAGCAGCTTTGACAGGGGACCCTCCTACGAGCAGTACTTC.

In DNA, the CDR3 is TGCGCCAGCAGCCAAGCGACTAGCGGGGGCTCCTCGAGCACAGATACGCAGTATTTT. Protein product: CASSQATSGGSSSTDTQYF. This sequence joins TRBV4-3 and TRBJ2-3; TRBD2 agrees at 12 bases. With V trimmed by 1 base and J by 0 bases, 8 bases remained unmatched. In germline, CDR1 is LGHNA, CDR2 YSLEER. The length of the CDR3 is 19 residues.

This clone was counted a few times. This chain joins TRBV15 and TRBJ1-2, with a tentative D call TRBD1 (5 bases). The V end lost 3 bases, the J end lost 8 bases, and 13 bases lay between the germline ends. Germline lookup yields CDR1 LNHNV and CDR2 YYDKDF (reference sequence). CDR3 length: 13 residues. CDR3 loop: CATSREDSLGYTF. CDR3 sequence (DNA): TGTGCCACCAGCAGGGAAGACAGTTTAGGCTACACCTTC.

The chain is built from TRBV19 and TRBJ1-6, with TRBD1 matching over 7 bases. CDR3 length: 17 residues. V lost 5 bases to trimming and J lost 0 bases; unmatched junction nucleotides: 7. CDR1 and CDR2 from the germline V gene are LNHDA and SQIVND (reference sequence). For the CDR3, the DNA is TGTGCCAGTAGTCCAAGGGGGCGAGGCTCCTATAATTCACCCCTCCACTTT. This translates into CASSPRGRGSYNSPLHF.

CDR3 in DNA: TGTGCCAGCAGCTTACCAGGGATGGGCACCGGGGAGCTGTTTTTT. As protein: CASSLPGMGTGELFF. This chain connects TRBV11-2 to TRBJ2-2; a possible D gene is TRBD1 (5 bases). CDR3 length: 15 residues. V lost 2 bases, J lost 4 bases, and 11 bases lay in between. CDR1 is SGHAT and CDR2 is FQNNGV in the germline V gene.

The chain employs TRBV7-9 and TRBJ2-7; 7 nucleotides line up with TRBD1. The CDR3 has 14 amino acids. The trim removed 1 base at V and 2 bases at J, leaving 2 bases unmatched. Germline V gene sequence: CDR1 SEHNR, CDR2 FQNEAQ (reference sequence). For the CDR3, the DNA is TGTGCCAGCAGCTTAGGGGGACAGACCTACGAGCAGTACTTC. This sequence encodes CASSLGGQTYEQYF. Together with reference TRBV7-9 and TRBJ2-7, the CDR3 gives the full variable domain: DTGVSQNPRHKITKRGQNVTFRCDPISEHNRLYWYRQTLGQGPEFLTYFQNEAQLEKSRLLSDRFSAERPKGSFSTLEIQRTEQGDSAMYLCASSLGGQTYEQYFGPGTRLTVT.